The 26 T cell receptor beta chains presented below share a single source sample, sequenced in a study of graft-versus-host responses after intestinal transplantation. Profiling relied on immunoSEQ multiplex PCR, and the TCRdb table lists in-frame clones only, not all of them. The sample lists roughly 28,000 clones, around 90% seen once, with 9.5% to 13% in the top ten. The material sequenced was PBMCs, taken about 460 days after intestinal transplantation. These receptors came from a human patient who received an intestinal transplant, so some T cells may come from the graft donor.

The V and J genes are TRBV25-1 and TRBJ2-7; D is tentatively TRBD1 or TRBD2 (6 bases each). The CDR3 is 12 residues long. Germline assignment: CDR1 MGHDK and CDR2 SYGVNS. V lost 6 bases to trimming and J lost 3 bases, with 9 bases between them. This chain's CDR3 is CASRQGLYEQYF. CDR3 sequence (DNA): TGTGCCAGCAGACAGGGACTCTACGAGCAGTACTTC.

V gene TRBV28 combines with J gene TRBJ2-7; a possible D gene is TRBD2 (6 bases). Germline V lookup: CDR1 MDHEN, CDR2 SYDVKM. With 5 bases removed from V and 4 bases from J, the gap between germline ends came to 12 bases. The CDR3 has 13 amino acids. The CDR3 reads CASSPGGRYEQYF. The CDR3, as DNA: TGTGCCAGCAGTCCTGGAGGGAGGTACGAGCAGTACTTC.

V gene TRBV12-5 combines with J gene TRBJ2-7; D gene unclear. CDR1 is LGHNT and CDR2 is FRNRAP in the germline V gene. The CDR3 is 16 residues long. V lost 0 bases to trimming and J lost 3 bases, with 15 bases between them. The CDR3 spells CASGLVPTTSFYEQYF. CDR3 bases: TGTGCTAGTGGTTTGGTACCAACTACAAGTTTCTACGAGCAGTACTTC. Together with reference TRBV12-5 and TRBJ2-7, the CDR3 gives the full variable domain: DARVTQTPRHKVTEMGQEVTMRCQPILGHNTVFWYRQTMMQGLELLAYFRNRAPLDDSGMPKDRFSAEMPDATLATLKIQPSEPRDSAVYFCASGLVPTTSFYEQYFGPGTRLTVT.

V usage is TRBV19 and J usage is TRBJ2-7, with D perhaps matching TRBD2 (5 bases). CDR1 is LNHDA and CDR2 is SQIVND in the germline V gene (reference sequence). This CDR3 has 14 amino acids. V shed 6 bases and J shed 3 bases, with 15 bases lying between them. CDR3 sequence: CASSRGEGSYEQYF. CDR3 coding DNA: TGTGCCAGTAGCCGAGGTGAGGGCAGCTACGAGCAGTACTTC.

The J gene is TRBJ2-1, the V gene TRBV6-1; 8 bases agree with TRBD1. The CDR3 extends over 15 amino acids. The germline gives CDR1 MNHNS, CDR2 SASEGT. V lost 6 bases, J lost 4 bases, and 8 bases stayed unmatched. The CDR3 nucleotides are TGTGCCAGCAGCGCCGGGACAGGCCTATACAATGAGCAGTTCTTC. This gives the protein CASSAGTGLYNEQFF.

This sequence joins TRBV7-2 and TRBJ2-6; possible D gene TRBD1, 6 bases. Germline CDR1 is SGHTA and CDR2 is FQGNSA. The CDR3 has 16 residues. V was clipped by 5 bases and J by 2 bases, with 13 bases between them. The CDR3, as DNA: TGTGCCAGCAGCCGGACAGAGAGGCCTGGGGCCAACGTCCTGACTTTC. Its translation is CASSRTERPGANVLTF.

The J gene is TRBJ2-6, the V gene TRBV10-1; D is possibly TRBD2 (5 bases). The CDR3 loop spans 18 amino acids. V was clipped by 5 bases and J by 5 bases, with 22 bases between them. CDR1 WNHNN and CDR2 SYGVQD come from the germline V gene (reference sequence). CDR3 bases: TGCGCCAGCAGTTCCGGGATAATCGCACAAAGTCGGGCCAACGTCCTGACTTTC. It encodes CASSSGIIAQSRANVLTF.

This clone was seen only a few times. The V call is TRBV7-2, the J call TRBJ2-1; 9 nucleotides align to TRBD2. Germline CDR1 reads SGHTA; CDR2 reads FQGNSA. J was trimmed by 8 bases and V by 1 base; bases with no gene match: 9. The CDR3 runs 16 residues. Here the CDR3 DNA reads TGTGCCAGCAGCTTAGAGTGGCGGGGGGGCCGGGATGAGCAGTTCTTC. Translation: CASSLEWRGGRDEQFF.

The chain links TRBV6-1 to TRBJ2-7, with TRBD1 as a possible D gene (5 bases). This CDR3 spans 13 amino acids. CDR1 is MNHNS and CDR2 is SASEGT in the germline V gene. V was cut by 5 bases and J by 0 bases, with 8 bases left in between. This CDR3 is CASSRGISYEQYF. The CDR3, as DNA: TGTGCCAGCAGTAGGGGAATCTCCTACGAGCAGTACTTC.

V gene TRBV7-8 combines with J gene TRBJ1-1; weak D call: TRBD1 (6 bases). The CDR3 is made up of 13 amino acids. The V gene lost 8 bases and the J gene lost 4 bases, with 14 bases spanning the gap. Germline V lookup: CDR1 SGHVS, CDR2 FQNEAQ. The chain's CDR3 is CASDRLVSTEAFF. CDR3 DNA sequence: TGTGCCAGCGACAGGTTGGTTAGCACTGAAGCTTTCTTT.

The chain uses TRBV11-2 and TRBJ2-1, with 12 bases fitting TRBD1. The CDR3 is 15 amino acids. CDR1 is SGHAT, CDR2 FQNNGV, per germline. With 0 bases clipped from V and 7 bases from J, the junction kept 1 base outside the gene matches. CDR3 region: CASSLEGQGANEQFF. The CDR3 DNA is TGTGCCAGCAGCTTAGAGGGACAGGGGGCGAATGAGCAGTTCTTC.

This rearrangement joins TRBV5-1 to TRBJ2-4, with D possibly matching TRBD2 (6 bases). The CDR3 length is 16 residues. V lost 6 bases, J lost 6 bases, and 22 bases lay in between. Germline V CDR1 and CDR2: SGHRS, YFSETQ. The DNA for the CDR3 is TGCGCCAGCAACCCCGGGGAGGATACCACGGGAAACATTCAGTACTTC. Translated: CASNPGEDTTGNIQYF.

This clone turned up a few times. CDR3 sequence (DNA): TGCGCCAGCAGTGATGACAGGAGCTCTGGAAACACCATATATTTT. The encoded protein is CASSDDRSSGNTIYF. The V gene is TRBV10-2, the J gene TRBJ1-3, with a weak D call TRBD1 (6 bases). Between the trimmed V and J ends, which lost 3 bases and 0 bases, there was a span of 9 bases. The germline V gene has CDR1 WSHSY and CDR2 SAAADI. The CDR3 consists of 15 residues.

CDR3 loop: CASSFSGAVGELFF. Written as DNA, the CDR3 is TGTGCCAGCAGTTTTTCGGGGGCCGTCGGGGAGCTGTTTTTT. The chain employs TRBV28 and TRBJ2-2; possibly TRBD1 or TRBD2 for D (6 bases each). Trimming took off 3 bases at V and 7 bases at J, with 12 bases between the two ends. The CDR3 sequence is 14 residues long. Germline V gene sequence: CDR1 MDHEN, CDR2 SYDVKM. The full variable domain, in which reference TRBV28 and TRBJ2-2 provide the parts outside the CDR3, is DVKVTQSSRYLVKRTGEKVFLECVQDMDHENMFWYRQDPGLGLRLIYFSYDVKMKEKGDIPEGYSVSREKKERFSLILESASTNQTSMYLCASSFSGAVGELFFGEGSRLTVL.

The CDR3 loop is CASSLGQGAGELFF. CDR3 DNA sequence: TGCGCCAGCAGCTTGGGACAGGGGGCCGGGGAGCTGTTTTTT. The chain is built from TRBV5-1 and TRBJ2-2, with 9 bases aligning to TRBD1. Germline CDR1 reads SGHRS; CDR2 reads YFSETQ. The CDR3 contains 14 residues. V lost 0 bases, J lost 6 bases, and 0 bases stayed unmatched.

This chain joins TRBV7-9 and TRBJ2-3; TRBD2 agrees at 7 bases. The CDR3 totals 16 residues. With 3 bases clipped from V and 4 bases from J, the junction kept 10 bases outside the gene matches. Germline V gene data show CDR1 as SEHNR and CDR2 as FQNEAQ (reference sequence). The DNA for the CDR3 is TGTGCCAGCAGCTTCGGGGGAGGGGTATGGGCAGATACGCAGTATTTT. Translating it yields CASSFGGGVWADTQYF.

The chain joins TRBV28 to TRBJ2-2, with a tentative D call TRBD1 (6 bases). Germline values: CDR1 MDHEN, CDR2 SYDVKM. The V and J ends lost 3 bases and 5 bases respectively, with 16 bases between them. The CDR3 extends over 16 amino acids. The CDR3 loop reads CASSFWQGRLTGELFF. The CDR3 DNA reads TGTGCCAGCAGTTTCTGGCAGGGGCGTTTAACCGGGGAGCTGTTTTTT.

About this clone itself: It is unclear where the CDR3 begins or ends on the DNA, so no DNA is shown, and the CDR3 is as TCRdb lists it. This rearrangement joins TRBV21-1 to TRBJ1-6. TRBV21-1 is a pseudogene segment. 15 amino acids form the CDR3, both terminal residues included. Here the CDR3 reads CASSVGGGNGSPLHF.

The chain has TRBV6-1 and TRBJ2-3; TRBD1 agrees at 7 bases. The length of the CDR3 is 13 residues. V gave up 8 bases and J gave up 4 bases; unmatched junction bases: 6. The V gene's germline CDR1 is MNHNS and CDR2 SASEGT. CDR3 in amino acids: CASFYRGPDTQYF. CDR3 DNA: TGTGCCAGCTTTTACAGGGGCCCAGATACGCAGTATTTT.

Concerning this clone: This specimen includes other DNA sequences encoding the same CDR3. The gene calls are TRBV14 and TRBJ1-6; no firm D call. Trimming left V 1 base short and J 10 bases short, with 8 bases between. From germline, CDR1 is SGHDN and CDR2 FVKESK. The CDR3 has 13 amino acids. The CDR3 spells CASSQGLRSPLHF. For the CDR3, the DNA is TGTGCCAGCAGCCAAGGGTTACGCTCACCCCTCCACTTT.

CDR3 loop: CASSYGLASGELFF. The CDR3 coding sequence is TGTGCCAGCAGTTACGGGCTAGCTAGCGGGGAGCTGTTTTTT. The rearrangement uses TRBV6-5 and TRBJ2-2; D is possibly TRBD2 (5 bases). The CDR3 is made up of 14 amino acids. Trimming took off 2 bases at V and 7 bases at J, with 11 bases between the two ends. Germline lookup yields CDR1 MNHEY and CDR2 SVGAGI.

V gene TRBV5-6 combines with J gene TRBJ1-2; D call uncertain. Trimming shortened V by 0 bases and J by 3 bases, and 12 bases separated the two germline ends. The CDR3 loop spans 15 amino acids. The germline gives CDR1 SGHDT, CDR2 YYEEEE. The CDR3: CASSLGAANYYGYTF. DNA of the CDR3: TGTGCCAGCAGCTTGGGGGCCGCGAATTACTATGGCTACACCTTC.

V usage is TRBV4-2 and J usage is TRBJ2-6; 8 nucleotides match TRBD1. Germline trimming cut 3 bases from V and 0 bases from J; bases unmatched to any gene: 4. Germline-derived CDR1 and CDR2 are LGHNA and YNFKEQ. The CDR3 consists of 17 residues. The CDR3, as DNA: TGTGCCAGCAGCCACAGGGGGCCCTCCTCTGGGGCCAACGTCCTGACTTTC. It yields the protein CASSHRGPSSGANVLTF.

CDR3 residues: CASSEPRTGGEETQYF. The CDR3 coding sequence is TGTGCCAGCAGCGAACCCCGGACAGGGGGGGAGGAGACCCAGTACTTC. The chain couples TRBV7-9 to TRBJ2-5; 10 bases are a match to TRBD1. Germline V gene data show CDR1 as SEHNR and CDR2 as FQNEAQ (reference sequence). The CDR3 consists of 16 residues. With 5 bases clipped from V and 5 bases from J, the junction kept 11 bases outside the gene matches.

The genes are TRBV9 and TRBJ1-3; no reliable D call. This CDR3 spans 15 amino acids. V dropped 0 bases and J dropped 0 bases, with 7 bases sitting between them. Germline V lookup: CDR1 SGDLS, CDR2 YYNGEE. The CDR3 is CASSVAIGSGNTIYF. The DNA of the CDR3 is TGTGCCAGCAGCGTAGCAATAGGCTCTGGAAACACCATATATTTT.

The CDR3 is CASSLSLGNEQFF. The CDR3 DNA sequence: TGCGCCAGCAGCTTGTCCCTAGGTAATGAGCAGTTCTTC. The rearrangement uses TRBV5-1 and TRBJ2-1; D gene unclear. V shed 1 base and J shed 7 bases, with 9 bases lying between them. There are 13 residues in the CDR3. CDR1 and CDR2 from the germline V gene are SGHRS and YFSETQ.